This T cell receptor beta chain was captured by sequencing in a study of T cell changes during pregnancy in multiple sclerosis. Produced via immunoSEQ multiplex PCR; TCRdb's table is partial and in-frame only. The table includes about 68,000 clones, about 89% detected once. This CDR3 is built from 15 residues. Per germline, CDR1 MNHEY and CDR2 SVGAGI. After removal of 6 bases from V and 8 bases from J, the junction contained 12 bases not matched to a gene. This receptor was taken from a female donor with multiple sclerosis, enrolled in a pregnancy study. J is TRBJ2-1 and V is TRBV6-5; TRBD2 matches at 8 bases. Sequenced material: peripheral blood, taken in the second trimester of pregnancy. This chain's CDR3 is CASRTSGGTRDEQFF. CDR3 sequence (DNA): TGTGCCAGCAGAACCAGCGGGGGCACGCGCGATGAGCAGTTCTTC.